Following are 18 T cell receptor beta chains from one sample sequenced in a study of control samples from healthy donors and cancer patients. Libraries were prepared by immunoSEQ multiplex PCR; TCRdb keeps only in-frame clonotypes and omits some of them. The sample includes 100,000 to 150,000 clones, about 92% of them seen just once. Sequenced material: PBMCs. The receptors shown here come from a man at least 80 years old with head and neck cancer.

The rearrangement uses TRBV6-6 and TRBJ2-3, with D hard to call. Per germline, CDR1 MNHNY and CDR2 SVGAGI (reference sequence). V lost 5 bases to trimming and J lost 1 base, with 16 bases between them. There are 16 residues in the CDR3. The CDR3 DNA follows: TGTGCCAGCAGTCCCCCCCCCAGGACCCGCACAGATACGCAGTATTTT. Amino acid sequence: CASSPPPRTRTDTQYF.

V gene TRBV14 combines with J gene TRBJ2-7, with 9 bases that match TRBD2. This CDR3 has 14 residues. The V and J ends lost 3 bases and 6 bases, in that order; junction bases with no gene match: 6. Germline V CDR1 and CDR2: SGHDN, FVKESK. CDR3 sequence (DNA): TGTGCCAGCAGCCAGGGGACTAGCATGAGCGAGCAGTACTTC. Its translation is CASSQGTSMSEQYF.

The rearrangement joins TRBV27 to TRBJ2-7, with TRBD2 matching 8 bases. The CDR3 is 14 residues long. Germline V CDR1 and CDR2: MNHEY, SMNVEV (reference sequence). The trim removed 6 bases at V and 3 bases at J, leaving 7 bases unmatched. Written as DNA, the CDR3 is TGTGCCAGCAGGACGGGACTAGTCGACTACGAGCAGTACTTC. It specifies CASRTGLVDYEQYF.

CDR3 nucleotides: TGTGCCAGCACTAGGACGGTTAATGAAAAACTGTTTTTT. This gives the protein CASTRTVNEKLFF. This chain uses TRBV12-3 or TRBV12-4 with TRBJ1-4; D call uncertain. This CDR3 comprises 13 residues. Trimming left V 7 bases short and J 4 bases short, with 10 bases between.

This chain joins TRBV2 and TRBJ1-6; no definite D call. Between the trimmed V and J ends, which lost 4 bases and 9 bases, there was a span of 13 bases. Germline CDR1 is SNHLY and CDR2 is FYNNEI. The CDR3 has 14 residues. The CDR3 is CASSGAVGPSPLHF. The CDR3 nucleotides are TGTGCCAGCAGTGGCGCAGTAGGGCCTTCACCCCTCCACTTT.

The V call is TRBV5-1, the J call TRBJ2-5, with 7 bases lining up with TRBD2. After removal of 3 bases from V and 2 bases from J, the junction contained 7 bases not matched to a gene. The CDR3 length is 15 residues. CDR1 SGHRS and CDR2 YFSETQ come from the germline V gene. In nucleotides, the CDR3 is TGCGCCAGCAGCTATAGCGGGCTCACTCAAGAGACCCAGTACTTC. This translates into CASSYSGLTQETQYF. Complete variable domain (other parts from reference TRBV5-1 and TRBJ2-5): KAGVTQTPRYLIKTRGQQVTLSCSPISGHRSVSWYQQTPGQGLQFLFEYFSETQRNKGNFPGRFSGRQFSNSRSEMNVSTLELGDSALYLCASSYSGLTQETQYFGPGTRLLVL.

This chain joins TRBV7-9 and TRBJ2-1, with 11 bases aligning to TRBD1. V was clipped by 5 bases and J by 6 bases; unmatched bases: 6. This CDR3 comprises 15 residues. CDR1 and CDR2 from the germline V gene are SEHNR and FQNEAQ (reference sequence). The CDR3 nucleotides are TGTGCCAGCAGCCCCCGGACAGGGGGCTCCAATGAGCAGTTCTTC. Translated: CASSPRTGGSNEQFF.

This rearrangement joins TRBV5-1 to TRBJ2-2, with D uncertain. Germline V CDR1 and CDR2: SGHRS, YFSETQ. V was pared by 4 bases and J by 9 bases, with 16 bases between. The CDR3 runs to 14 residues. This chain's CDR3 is CASSIQEWSRELFF. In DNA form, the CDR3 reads TGCGCCAGCAGCATCCAAGAATGGTCCCGGGAGCTGTTTTTT.

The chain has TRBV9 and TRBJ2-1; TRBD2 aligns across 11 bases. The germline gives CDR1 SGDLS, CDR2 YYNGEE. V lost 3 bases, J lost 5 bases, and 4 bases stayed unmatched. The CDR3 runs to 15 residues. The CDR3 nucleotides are TGTGCCAGCAGCGCACTAGCGGGAGCGAACAATGAGCAGTTCTTC. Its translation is CASSALAGANNEQFF.

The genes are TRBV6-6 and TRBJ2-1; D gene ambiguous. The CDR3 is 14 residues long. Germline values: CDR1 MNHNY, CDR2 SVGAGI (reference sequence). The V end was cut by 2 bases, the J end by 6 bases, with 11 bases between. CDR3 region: CASSYPTDFNEQFF. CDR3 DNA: TGTGCCAGCAGTTACCCTACCGACTTCAATGAGCAGTTCTTC.

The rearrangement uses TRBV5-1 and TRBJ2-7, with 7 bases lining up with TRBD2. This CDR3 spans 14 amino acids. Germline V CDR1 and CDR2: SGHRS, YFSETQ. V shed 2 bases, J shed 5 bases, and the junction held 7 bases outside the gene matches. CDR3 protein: CASSLGGLVHEQYF. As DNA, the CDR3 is TGCGCCAGCAGCTTAGGCGGACTAGTCCACGAGCAGTACTTC.

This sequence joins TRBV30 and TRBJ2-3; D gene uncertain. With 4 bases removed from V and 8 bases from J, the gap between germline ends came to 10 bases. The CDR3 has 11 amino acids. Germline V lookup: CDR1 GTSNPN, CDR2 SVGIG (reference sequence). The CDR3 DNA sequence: TGTGCCTGGACGAAGAGTGGTACGCAGTATTTT. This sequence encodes CAWTKSGTQYF.

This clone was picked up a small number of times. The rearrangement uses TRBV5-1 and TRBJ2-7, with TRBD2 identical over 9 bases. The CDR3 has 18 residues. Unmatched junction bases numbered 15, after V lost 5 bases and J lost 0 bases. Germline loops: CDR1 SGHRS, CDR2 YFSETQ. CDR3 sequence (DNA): TGCGCCAGCAGATATTTCCCACCGAGACTAGCGGACTCCTACGAGCAGTACTTC. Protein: CASRYFPPRLADSYEQYF.

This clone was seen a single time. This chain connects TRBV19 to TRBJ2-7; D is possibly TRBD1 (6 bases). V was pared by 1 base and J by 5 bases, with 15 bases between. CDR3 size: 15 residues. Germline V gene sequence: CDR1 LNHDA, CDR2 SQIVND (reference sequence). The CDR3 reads CASSIGQGKVHEQYF. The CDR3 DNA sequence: TGTGCCAGTAGTATAGGGCAGGGGAAAGTCCACGAGCAGTACTTC.

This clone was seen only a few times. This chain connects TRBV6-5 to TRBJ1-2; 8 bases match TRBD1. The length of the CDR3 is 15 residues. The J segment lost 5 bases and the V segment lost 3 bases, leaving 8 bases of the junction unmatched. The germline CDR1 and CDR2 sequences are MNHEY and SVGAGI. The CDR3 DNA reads TGTGCCAGCAGTTATTTACCAGGGGGCGATTATGGCTACACCTTC. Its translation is CASSYLPGGDYGYTF.

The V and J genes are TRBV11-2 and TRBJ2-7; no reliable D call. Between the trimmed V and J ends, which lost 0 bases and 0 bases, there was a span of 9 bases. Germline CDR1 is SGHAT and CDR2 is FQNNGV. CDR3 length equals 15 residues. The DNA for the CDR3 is TGTGCCAGCAGCTTAGATCCCCACGGCTCCTACGAGCAGTACTTC. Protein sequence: CASSLDPHGSYEQYF.

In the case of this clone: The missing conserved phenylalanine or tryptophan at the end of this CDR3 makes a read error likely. CDR3 coding DNA: TGTGCCTGGCTAAGACAGGGTAACTATGGCTACACCCTC. Residues: CAWLRQGNYGYTL. The gene calls are TRBV30 and TRBJ1-2; 7 positions agree with TRBD1. V lost 5 bases to trimming and J lost 1 base; unmatched junction nucleotides: 4. Germline V gene lookup returns CDR1 GTSNPN and CDR2 SVGIG (reference sequence). The CDR3 has 13 residues.

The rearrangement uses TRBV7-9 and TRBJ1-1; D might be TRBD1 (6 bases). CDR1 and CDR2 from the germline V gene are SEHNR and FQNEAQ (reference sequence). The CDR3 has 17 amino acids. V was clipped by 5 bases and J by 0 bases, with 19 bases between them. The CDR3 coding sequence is TGTGCCAGCAGCCAGACAGGACAAATCTTCATGAACACTGAAGCTTTCTTT. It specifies CASSQTGQIFMNTEAFF.